The T cell receptor (beta chain) under discussion was sequenced for a study of T cells in Graves' hyperthyroidism and ophthalmopathy. Study conclusions and caveats: The majority of expanded thyroid clonotypes above 0.001 also appeared in blood.

This CDR3 has 12 residues. The germline V gene encodes CDR1 GTSNPN and CDR2 SVGIG (reference sequence). Trimming shortened V by 0 bases and J by 6 bases, and 8 bases separated the two germline ends. With respect to this clonotype: Its antigen is unknown. A clone one base away is much larger, so this may be a read error.

Using RNA transcripts as the source, TCR beta CDR3 regions were amplified. Using the HTBI primer set, a first-round RT-PCR was run on the TCR CDR3. In TCRdb, the multiplex PCR reads were re-called with MiXCR into one record per CDR3 protein. The repertoire holds 250,000 to 300,000 distinct CDR3 sequences, with roughly an eighth as singletons. Uncontrolled infection, other autoimmune disease, pregnancy or lactation led to exclusion. J is TRBJ1-1 and V is TRBV30; D is uncertain. The sample consisted of blood. The TCR sequence derives from a woman in her forties with Graves' hyperthyroidism. CDR3 bases: TGTGCCTGGAGTGTATTGGGGTCTGAAGCTTTCTTT. This codes for CAWSVLGSEAFF.